Listed below are T cell receptor beta chains from one sample, sequenced in a study of OX40 agonist ivuxolimab in advanced cancers. Sequencing was performed with immunoSEQ multiplex PCR; in TCRdb, only in-frame clones are kept and a portion is missing. Among roughly 69,000 clones listed, 85% to 95% were seen once. Sequenced here: CD4+ or CD8+ T cells sorted from blood, sampled in a trial of the OX40 agonist ivuxolimab. The receptors here all came from an adult with an advanced solid tumor such as melanoma, head and neck, liver or kidney cancer. Both conserved end residues are trimmed from each CDR3. The order of the fields is CDR3 protein, J gene, V gene.

CDR3 protein: SVEKVDAGNTIY; J gene: TRBJ1-3; V gene: TRBV29-1
CDR3 protein: ASSVGLAGDEQF; J gene: TRBJ2-1; V gene: TRBV9
CDR3 protein: ASKRQWGEQY; J gene: TRBJ2-7; V gene: TRBV6-1
CDR3 protein: ASSFAGTSATGELF; J gene: TRBJ2-2; V gene: TRBV5-1
CDR3 protein: ASSESADRGELF; J gene: TRBJ2-2; V gene: TRBV10-1
CDR3 protein: ASSVEAGAWNEQF; J gene: TRBJ2-1; V gene: TRBV2
CDR3 protein: ASSALPGQGRNEQF; J gene: TRBJ2-1; V gene: TRBV11-2
CDR3 protein: ASSPLYEQY; J gene: -; V gene: TRBV28
CDR3 protein: ASSLNSGPYEQY; J gene: TRBJ2-7; V gene: TRBV5-8
CDR3 protein: ASSPQDRGGYT; J gene: TRBJ1-2; V gene: TRBV18
CDR3 protein: ASSFSGTSETQY; J gene: TRBJ2-5; V gene: TRBV5-4
CDR3 protein: ASSPSGYEQC; J gene: TRBJ2-7; V gene: TRBV27
CDR3 protein: ATSTGQIGPEAF; J gene: TRBJ1-1; V gene: TRBV15
CDR3 protein: ASSYLGGKDTEAF; J gene: TRBJ1-1; V gene: TRBV6-5
CDR3 protein: ASIQGRTEAF; J gene: TRBJ1-1; V gene: TRBV6-5
CDR3 protein: ASSLVRVETQY; J gene: TRBJ2-5; V gene: TRBV7-8
CDR3 protein: ASRFNPGTEAF; J gene: TRBJ1-1; V gene: TRBV7-9
CDR3 protein: SVGTGTGGYNEQF; J gene: TRBJ2-1; V gene: TRBV29-1
CDR3 protein: ASSRETEAF; J gene: TRBJ1-1; V gene: TRBV2
CDR3 protein: ASSSRRDGYT; J gene: TRBJ1-2; V gene: TRBV5-6